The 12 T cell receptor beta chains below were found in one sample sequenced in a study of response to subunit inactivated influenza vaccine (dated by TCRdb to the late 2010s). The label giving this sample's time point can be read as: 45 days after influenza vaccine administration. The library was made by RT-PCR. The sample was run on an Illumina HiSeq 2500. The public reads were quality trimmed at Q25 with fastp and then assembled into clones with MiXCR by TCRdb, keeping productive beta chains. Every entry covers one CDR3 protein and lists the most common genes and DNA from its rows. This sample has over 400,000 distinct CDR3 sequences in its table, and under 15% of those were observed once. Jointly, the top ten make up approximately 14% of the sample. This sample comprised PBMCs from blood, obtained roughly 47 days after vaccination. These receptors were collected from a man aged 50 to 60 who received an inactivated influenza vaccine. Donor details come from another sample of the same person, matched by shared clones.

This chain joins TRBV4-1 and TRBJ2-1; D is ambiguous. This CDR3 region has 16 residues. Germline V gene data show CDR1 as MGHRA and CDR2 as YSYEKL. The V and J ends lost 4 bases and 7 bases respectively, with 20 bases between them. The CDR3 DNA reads TGCGCCAGCAGCCCCGGGCGGCAGGTCCTAGGAAATGAGCAGTTCTTC. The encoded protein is CASSPGRQVLGNEQFF.

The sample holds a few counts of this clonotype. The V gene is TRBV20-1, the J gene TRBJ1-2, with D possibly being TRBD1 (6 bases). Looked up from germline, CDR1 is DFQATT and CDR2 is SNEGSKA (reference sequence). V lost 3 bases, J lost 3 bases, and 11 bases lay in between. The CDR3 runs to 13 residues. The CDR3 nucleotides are TGCAGTGCTAGCGCAGGGGCTGACTATGGCTACACCTTC. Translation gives CSASAGADYGYTF.

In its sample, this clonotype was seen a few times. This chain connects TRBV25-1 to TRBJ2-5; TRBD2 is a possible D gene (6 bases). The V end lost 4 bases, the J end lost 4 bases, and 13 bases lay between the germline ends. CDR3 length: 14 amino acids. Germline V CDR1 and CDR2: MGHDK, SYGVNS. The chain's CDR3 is CASSAEGYGETQYF. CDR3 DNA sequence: TGTGCCAGCAGTGCGGAGGGATACGGAGAGACCCAGTACTTC.

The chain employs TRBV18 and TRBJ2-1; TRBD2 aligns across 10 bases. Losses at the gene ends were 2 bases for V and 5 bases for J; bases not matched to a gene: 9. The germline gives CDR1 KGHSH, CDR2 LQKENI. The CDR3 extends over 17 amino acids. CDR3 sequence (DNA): TGTGCCAGCTCACCAAGTAGCGGGGGGTCGTCCCACAATGAGCAGTTCTTC. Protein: CASSPSSGGSSHNEQFF.

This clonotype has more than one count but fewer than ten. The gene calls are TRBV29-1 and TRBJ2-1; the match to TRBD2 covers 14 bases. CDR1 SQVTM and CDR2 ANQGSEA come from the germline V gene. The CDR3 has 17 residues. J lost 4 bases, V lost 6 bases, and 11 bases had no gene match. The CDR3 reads CSVPTSGRALSYNEQFF. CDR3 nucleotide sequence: TGCAGCGTCCCGACTAGCGGGAGGGCTCTATCTTACAATGAGCAGTTCTTC.

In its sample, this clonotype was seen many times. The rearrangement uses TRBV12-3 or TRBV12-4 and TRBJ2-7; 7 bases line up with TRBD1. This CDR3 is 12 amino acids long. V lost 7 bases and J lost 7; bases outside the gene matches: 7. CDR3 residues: CASTRGLGEQYF. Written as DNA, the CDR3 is TGTGCCAGCACAAGGGGGCTAGGAGAGCAGTACTTC.

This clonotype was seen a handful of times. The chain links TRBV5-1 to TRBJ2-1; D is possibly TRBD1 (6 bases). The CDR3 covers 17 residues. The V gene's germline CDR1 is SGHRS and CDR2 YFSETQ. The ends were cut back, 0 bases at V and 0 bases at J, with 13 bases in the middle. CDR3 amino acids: CASSLAFQGSSYNEQFF. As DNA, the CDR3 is TGCGCCAGCAGCTTGGCCTTTCAGGGGAGCTCCTACAATGAGCAGTTCTTC.

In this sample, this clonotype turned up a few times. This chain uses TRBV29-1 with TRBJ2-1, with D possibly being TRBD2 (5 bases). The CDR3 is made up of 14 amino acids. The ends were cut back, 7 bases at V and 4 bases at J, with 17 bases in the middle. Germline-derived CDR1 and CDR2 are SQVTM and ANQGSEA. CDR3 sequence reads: CSARGPGGYNEQFF. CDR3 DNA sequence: TGCAGCGCCCGCGGACCCGGCGGGTACAATGAGCAGTTCTTC.

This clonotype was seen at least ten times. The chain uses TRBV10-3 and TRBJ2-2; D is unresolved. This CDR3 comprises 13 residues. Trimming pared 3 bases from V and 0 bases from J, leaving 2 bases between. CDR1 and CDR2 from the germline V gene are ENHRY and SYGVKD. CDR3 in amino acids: CAISDTNTGELFF. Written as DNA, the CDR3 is TGTGCCATCAGTGACACGAACACCGGGGAGCTGTTTTTT.

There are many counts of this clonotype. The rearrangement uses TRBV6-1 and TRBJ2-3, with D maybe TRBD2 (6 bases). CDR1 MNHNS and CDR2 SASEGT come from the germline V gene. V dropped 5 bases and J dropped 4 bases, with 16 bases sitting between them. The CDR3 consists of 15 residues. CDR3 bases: TGTGCCAGCAGTCAACGACTAGTAGGCCCAGATACGCAGTATTTT. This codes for CASSQRLVGPDTQYF.

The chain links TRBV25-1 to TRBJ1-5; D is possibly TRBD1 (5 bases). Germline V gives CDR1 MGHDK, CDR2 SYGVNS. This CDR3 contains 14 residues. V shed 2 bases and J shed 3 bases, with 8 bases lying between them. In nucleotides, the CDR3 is TGTGCCAGCAGTGAAACAGGAGCCAATCAGCCCCAGCATTTT. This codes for CASSETGANQPQHF.

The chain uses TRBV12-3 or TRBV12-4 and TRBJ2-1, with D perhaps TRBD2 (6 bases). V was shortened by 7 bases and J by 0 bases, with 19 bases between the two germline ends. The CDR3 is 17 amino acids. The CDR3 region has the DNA TGTGCCAGCACCCTGGCGGGGCTACCTCGCTCCTACAATGAGCAGTTCTTC. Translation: CASTLAGLPRSYNEQFF.